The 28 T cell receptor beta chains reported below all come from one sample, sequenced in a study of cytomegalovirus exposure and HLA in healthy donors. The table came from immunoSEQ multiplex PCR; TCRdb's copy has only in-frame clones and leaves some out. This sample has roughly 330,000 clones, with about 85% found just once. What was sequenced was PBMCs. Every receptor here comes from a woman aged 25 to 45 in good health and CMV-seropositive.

The CDR3 region has the DNA TGTGCCAGCAGTTTACCCGGTAACTCCTACGAGCAGTACTTC. Its translation is CASSLPGNSYEQYF. The chain employs TRBV27 and TRBJ2-7; D remains unclear. Germline assignment: CDR1 MNHEY and CDR2 SMNVEV (reference sequence). Trimming took 2 bases from V and 0 from J, leaving 8 bases between them. The CDR3 is 14 residues long.

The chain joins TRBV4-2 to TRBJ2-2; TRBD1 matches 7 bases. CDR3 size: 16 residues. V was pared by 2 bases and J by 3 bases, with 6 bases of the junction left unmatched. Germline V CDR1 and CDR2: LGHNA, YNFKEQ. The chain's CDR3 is CASSQQPGQYTGELFF. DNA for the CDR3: TGTGCCAGCAGCCAACAACCGGGACAGTACACCGGGGAGCTGTTTTTT.

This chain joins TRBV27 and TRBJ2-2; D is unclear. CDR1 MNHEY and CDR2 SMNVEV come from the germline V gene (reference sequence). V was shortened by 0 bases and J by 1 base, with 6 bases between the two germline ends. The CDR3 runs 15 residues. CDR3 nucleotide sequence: TGTGCCAGCAGTTTATCCTGGGGGAACACCGGGGAGCTGTTTTTT. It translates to CASSLSWGNTGELFF.

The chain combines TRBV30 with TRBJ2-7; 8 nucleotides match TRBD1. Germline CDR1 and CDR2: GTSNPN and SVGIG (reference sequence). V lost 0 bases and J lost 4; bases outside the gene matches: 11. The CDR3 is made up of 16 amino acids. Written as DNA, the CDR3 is TGTGCCTGGAGTGTATCTTACGAGGACAGGGCATACGAGCAGTACTTC. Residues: CAWSVSYEDRAYEQYF. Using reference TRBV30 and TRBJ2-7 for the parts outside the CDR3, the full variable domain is SQTIHQWPATLVQPVGSPLSLECTVEGTSNPNLYWYRQAAGRGLQLLFYSVGIGQISSEVPQNLSASRPQDRQFILSSKKLLLSDSGFYLCAWSVSYEDRAYEQYFGPGTRLTVT.

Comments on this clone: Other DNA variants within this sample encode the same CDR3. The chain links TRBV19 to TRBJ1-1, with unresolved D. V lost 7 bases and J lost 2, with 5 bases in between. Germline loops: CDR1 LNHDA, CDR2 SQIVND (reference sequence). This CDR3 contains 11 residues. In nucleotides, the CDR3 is TGTGCCAGTACCGAAAACACTGAAGCTTTCTTT. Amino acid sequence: CASTENTEAFF.

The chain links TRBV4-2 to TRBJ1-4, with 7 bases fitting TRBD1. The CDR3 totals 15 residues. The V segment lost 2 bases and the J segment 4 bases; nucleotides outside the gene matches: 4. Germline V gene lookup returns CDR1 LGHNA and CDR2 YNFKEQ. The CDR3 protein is CASSQTGQNNEKLFF. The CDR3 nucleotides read TGTGCCAGCAGCCAAACGGGACAGAATAATGAAAAACTGTTTTTT.

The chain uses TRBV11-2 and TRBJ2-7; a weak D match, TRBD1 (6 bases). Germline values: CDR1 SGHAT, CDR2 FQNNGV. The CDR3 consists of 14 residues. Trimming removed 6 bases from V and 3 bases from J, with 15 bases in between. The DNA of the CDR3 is TGTGCCAGCAGTCCCGGGACACAGATCTACGAGCAGTACTTC. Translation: CASSPGTQIYEQYF. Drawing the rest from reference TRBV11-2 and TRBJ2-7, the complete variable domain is EAGVAQSPRYKIIEKRQSVAFWCNPISGHATLYWYQQILGQGPKLLIQFQNNGVVDDSQLPKDRFSAERLKGVDSTLKIQPAKLEDSAVYLCASSPGTQIYEQYFGPGTRLTVT.

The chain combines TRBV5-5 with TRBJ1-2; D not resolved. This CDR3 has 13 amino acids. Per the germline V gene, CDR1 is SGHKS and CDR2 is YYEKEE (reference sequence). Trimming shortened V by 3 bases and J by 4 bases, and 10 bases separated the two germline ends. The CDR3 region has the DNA TGTGCCAGCAGCTCGTCCGTTGGCTATGGCTACACCTTC. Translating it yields CASSSSVGYGYTF.

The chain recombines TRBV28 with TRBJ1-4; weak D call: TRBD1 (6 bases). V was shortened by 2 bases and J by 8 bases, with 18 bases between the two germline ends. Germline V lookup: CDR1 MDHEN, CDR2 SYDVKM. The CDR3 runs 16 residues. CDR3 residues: CASSLTQTGGREKLFF. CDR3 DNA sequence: TGTGCCAGCAGTTTAACCCAGACAGGAGGCCGGGAAAAACTGTTTTTT.

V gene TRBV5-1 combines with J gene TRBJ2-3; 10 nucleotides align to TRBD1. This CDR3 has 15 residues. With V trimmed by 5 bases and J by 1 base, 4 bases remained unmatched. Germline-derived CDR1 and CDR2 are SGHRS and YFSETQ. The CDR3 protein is CASRAGQGGTDTQYF. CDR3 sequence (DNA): TGCGCCAGCAGAGCAGGACAGGGGGGCACAGATACGCAGTATTTT.

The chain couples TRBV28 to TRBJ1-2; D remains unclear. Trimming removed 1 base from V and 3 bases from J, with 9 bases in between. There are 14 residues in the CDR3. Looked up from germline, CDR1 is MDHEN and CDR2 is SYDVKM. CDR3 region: CASSLYGLDYGYTF. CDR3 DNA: TGTGCCAGCAGTTTATATGGTTTGGACTATGGCTACACCTTC.

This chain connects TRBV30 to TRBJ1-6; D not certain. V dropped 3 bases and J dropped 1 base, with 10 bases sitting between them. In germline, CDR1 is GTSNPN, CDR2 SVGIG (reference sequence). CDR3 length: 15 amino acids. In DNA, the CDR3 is TGTGCCTGGAGACAAGCTCCATCCTATAATTCACCCCTCCACTTT. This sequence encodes CAWRQAPSYNSPLHF. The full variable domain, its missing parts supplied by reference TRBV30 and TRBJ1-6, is SQTIHQWPATLVQPVGSPLSLECTVEGTSNPNLYWYRQAAGRGLQLLFYSVGIGQISSEVPQNLSASRPQDRQFILSSKKLLLSDSGFYLCAWRQAPSYNSPLHFGNGTRLTVT.

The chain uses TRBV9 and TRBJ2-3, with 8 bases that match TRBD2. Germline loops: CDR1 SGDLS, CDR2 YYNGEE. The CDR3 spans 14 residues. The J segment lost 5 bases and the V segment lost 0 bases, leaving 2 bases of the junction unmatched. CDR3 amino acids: CASSVAAGGDTQYF. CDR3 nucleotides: TGTGCCAGCAGCGTAGCGGCGGGAGGAGATACGCAGTATTTT. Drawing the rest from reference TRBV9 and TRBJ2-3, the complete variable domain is DSGVTQTPKHLITATGQRVTLRCSPRSGDLSVYWYQQSLDQGLQFLIQYYNGEERAKGNILERFSAQQFPDLHSELNLSSLELGDSALYFCASSVAAGGDTQYFGPGTRLTVL.

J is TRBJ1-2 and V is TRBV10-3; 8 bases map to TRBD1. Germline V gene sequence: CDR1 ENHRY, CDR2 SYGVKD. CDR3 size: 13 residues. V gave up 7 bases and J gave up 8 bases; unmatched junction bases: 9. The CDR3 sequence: CAITAAQGVGYTF. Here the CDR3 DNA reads TGTGCCATCACGGCGGCACAGGGGGTAGGCTACACCTTC.

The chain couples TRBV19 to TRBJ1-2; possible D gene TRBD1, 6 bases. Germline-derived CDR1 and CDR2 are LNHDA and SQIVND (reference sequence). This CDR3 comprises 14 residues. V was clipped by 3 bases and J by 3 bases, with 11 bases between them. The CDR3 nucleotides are TGTGCCAGTAGTATTACTAGGACAGACTATGGCTACACCTTC. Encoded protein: CASSITRTDYGYTF.

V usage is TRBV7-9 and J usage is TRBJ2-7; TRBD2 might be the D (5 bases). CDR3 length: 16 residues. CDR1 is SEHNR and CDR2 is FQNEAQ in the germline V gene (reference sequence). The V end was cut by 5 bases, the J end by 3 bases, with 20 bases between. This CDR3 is CASSHSGLAKHYEQYF. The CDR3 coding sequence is TGTGCCAGCAGCCACAGCGGCCTAGCCAAACACTACGAGCAGTACTTC.

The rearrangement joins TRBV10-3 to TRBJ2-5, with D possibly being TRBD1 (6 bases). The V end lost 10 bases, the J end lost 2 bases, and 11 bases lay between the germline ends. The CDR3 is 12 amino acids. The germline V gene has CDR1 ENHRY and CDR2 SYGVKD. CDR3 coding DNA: TGTGCCACCGGGACACTTCAAGAGACCCAGTACTTC. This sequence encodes CATGTLQETQYF.

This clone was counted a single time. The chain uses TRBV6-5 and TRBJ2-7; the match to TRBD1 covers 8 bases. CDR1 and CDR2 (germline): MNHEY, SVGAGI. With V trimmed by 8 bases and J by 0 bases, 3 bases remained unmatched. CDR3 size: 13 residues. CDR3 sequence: CASAGTGSYEQYF. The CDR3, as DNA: TGTGCCAGCGCCGGGACAGGCTCCTACGAGCAGTACTTC.

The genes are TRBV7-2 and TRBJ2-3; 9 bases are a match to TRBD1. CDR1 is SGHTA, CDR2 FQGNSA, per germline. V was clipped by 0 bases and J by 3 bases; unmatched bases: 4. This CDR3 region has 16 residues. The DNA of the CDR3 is TGTGCCAGCAGCTTAGCGAAAGGACAGGGGACAGATACGCAGTATTTT. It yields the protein CASSLAKGQGTDTQYF.

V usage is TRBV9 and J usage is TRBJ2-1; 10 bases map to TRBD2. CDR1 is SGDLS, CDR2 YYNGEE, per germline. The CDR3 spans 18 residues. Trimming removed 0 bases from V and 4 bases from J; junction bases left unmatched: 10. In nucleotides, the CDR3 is TGTGCCAGCAGCGTAGGACAAGCGGGGGGGCCACTGTACAATGAGCAGTTCTTC. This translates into CASSVGQAGGPLYNEQFF.

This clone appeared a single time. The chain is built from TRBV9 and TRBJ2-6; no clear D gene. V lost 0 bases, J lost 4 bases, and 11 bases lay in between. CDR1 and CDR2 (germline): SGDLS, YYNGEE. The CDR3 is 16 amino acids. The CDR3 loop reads CASSVVVLGGANVLTF. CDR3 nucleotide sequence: TGTGCCAGCAGCGTAGTAGTGCTGGGGGGGGCCAACGTCCTGACTTTC.

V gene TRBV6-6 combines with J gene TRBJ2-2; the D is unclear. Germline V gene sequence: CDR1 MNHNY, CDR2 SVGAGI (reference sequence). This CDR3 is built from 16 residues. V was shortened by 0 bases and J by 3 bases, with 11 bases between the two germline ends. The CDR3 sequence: CASSYSPAGDTGELFF. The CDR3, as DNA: TGTGCCAGCAGTTACTCTCCAGCTGGAGACACCGGGGAGCTGTTTTTT.

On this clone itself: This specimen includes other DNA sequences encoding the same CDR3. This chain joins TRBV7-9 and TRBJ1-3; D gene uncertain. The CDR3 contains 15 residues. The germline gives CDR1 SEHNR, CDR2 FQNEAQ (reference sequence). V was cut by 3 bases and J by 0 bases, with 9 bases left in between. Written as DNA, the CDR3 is TGTGCCAGCAGCTTGGCGGGCAGCTCTGGAAACACCATATATTTT. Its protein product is CASSLAGSSGNTIYF.

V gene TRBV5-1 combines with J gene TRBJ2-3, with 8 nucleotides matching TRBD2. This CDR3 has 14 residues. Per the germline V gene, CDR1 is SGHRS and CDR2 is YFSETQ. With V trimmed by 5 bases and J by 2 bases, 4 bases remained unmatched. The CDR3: CASSKLAVTDTQYF. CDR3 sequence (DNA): TGCGCCAGCAGTAAACTAGCGGTCACAGATACGCAGTATTTT.

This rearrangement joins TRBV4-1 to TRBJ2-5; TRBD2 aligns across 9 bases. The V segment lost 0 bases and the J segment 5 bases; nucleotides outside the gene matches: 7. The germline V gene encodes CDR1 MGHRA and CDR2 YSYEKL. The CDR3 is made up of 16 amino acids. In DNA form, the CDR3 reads TGCGCCAGCAGCCAAGACCTTAGCGGGAGAGGGGAGACCCAGTACTTC. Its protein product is CASSQDLSGRGETQYF.

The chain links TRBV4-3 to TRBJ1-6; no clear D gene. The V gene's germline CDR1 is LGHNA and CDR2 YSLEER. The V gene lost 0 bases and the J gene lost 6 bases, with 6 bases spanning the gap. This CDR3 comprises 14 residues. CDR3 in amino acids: CASSQDDGNSPLHF. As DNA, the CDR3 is TGCGCCAGCAGCCAAGATGACGGTAATTCACCCCTCCACTTT.

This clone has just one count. The CDR3 is CASSSYIAGRATYEQYF. DNA of the CDR3: TGTGCCAGCAGCTCATATATTGCAGGGCGGGCCACCTACGAGCAGTACTTC. V is TRBV7-9 and J is TRBJ2-7; D is tentatively TRBD1 or TRBD2 (5 bases each). This CDR3 region has 17 residues. Germline V lookup: CDR1 SEHNR, CDR2 FQNEAQ (reference sequence). Trimming left V 4 bases short and J 2 bases short, with 21 bases between.

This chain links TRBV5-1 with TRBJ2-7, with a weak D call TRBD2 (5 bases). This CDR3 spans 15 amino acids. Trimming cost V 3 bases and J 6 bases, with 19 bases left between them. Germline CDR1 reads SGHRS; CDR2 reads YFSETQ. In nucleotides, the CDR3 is TGCGCCAGCAGCTCCCAGCAGGAGGTCCCTACCGAGCAGTACTTC. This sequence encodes CASSSQQEVPTEQYF.